The 19 T cell receptor beta chains below were found in one sample sequenced in a study of T cells after posttransplantation cyclophosphamide. A marrow graft followed busulfan-fludarabine conditioning, with cyclophosphamide on days +3 and +4. Profiled with immunoSEQ multiplex PCR; TCRdb holds only in-frame clones, not every one. The table includes about 6,800 clones, approximately 92% detected once. This specimen consisted of CD8+ T cells sorted from blood, obtained after allogeneic stem cell transplant with posttransplant cyclophosphamide. The receptors here all came from a male patient between 60 and 69 years old who received an allogeneic stem cell transplant from a related donor and was CMV-positive. Some T cells may be provided by the graft donor.

The CDR3 sequence is CASSFHGGSYGYTF. In DNA form, the CDR3 reads TGTGCCAGCAGCTTCCACGGGGGGTCCTATGGCTACACCTTC. The V gene is TRBV13, the J gene TRBJ1-2, with a tentative D call TRBD1 (5 bases). The germline CDR1 and CDR2 sequences are PRHDT and FYEKMQ (reference sequence). The CDR3 is 14 amino acids. The V end lost 3 bases, the J end lost 4 bases, and 12 bases lay between the germline ends.

V is TRBV2 and J is TRBJ1-5, with 10 bases aligning to TRBD1. V shed 6 bases and J 4 bases; nucleotides not matched to a gene: 12. From germline, CDR1 is SNHLY and CDR2 FYNNEI. The CDR3 length is 17 residues. The DNA for the CDR3 is TGTGCCAGCAGCCCTTCCTTAGACAGGGGGCGTAATCAGCCCCAGCATTTT. Protein product: CASSPSLDRGRNQPQHF. The full variable domain, with the rest looked up from reference TRBV2 and TRBJ1-5, is EPEVTQTPSHQVTQMGQEVILRCVPISNHLYFYWYRQILGQKVEFLVSFYNNEISEKSEIFDDQFSVERPDGSNFTLKIRSTKLEDSAMYFCASSPSLDRGRNQPQHFGDGTRLSIL.

V gene TRBV2 combines with J gene TRBJ2-5, with TRBD2 matching over 10 bases. Germline V lookup: CDR1 SNHLY, CDR2 FYNNEI. The junction had 7 bases not matched to a gene; V was cut back by 4 bases and J by 2 bases. The CDR3 consists of 16 residues. Here the CDR3 DNA reads TGTGCCAGCAGTGGGTTCCTAGCGGGGGAGCAAGAGACCCAGTACTTC. This sequence encodes CASSGFLAGEQETQYF.

This chain joins TRBV6-4 and TRBJ2-2, with TRBD2 as a possible D gene (6 bases). In germline, CDR1 is MRHNA, CDR2 SNTAGT. Trimming left V 6 bases short and J 5 bases short, with 10 bases between. The CDR3 runs to 13 residues. CDR3 DNA: TGTGCCAGCAGCGGGGGAGATACCGGGGAGCTGTTTTTT. Translating gives CASSGGDTGELFF.

On this clone: Because the CDR3's place on the DNA is in doubt, the DNA is left out and the CDR3 is given as listed by TCRdb. V usage is TRBV11-1 and J usage is TRBJ1-1. With termini counted, the CDR3 has 14 amino acids. The V gene's germline CDR1 is SGHAT and CDR2 FQDESV (reference sequence). The CDR3 reads CASSSSRGNTEAFF.

This chain uses TRBV5-4 with TRBJ1-1; the D gene is possibly TRBD1 (5 bases). Trimming took off 4 bases at V and 0 bases at J, with 10 bases between the two ends. Germline V gene data show CDR1 as SGHNT and CDR2 as YYREEE (reference sequence). This CDR3 has 14 residues. CDR3 protein: CASSRDSLNTEAFF. CDR3 DNA: TGTGCCAGCAGCCGCGACAGCCTGAACACTGAAGCTTTCTTT. The complete variable domain, with remaining parts taken from reference TRBV5-4 and TRBJ1-1, reads ETGVTQSPTHLIKTRGQQVTLRCSSQSGHNTVSWYQQALGQGPQFIFQYYREEENGRGNFPPRFSGLQFPNYSSELNVNALELDDSALYLCASSRDSLNTEAFFGQGTRLTVV.

This chain joins TRBV5-5 and TRBJ2-1, with TRBD2 matching 13 bases. The CDR3 consists of 15 residues. V lost 3 bases and J lost 5; bases outside the gene matches: 2. Germline-derived CDR1 and CDR2 are SGHKS and YYEKEE (reference sequence). The CDR3: CASSSGLAGDNEQFF. The CDR3 bases are TGTGCCAGCAGCTCAGGACTAGCGGGGGACAATGAGCAGTTCTTC.

V is TRBV2 and J is TRBJ2-5, with a possible D match to TRBD2 (7 bases). There are 13 residues in the CDR3. The V end lost 11 bases, the J end lost 7 bases, and 20 bases lay between the germline ends. Germline values: CDR1 SNHLY, CDR2 FYNNEI. The CDR3 protein is CAGGAGALPTQYF. CDR3 sequence (DNA): TGTGCCGGCGGGGCGGGGGCCCTCCCGACCCAGTACTTC.

V usage is TRBV19 and J usage is TRBJ1-5; maybe TRBD1 (5 bases). This CDR3 is 15 amino acids long. Deletions cut 5 bases from V and 5 bases from J, with 16 bases between. CDR1 and CDR2 from the germline V gene are LNHDA and SQIVND (reference sequence). The CDR3 coding sequence is TGTGCCAGTAGTCTAGTCCCGGGCAGGGATCAGCCCCAGCATTTT. Translated: CASSLVPGRDQPQHF.

The chain uses TRBV19 and TRBJ2-1; weak D call: TRBD2 (6 bases). V shed 1 base and J shed 6 bases, with 16 bases lying between them. This CDR3 has 16 residues. The germline CDR1 and CDR2 sequences are LNHDA and SQIVND (reference sequence). The CDR3 here is CASSIGVGLARNEQFF. CDR3 in DNA: TGTGCCAGTAGTATAGGAGTGGGCCTAGCGCGCAATGAGCAGTTCTTC.

The chain recombines TRBV23-1 with TRBJ2-1; the D gene is possibly TRBD2 (5 bases). TRBV23-1 is an open reading frame whose function is uncertain. The ends were cut back, 4 bases at V and 12 bases at J, with 25 bases in the middle. The CDR3 runs to 16 residues. The CDR3 DNA reads as TGCGCCAGCAGTCCCATAGGAGGAACAGCCCGGGTGGGGCAGTTCTTC. It codes for CASSPIGGTARVGQFF.

V usage is TRBV9 and J usage is TRBJ2-2; TRBD1 agrees at 10 bases. V lost 3 bases to trimming and J lost 7 bases; unmatched junction nucleotides: 6. The CDR3 has 15 amino acids. Germline-derived CDR1 and CDR2 are SGDLS and YYNGEE. Here the CDR3 reads CASSAPGQGIGELFF. In DNA form, the CDR3 reads TGTGCCAGCAGCGCTCCGGGACAGGGGATCGGGGAGCTGTTTTTT.

J is TRBJ1-1 and V is TRBV4-3; the D gene is possibly TRBD1 (6 bases). The V and J ends lost 4 bases and 1 base respectively, with 19 bases between them. CDR3 length: 17 amino acids. Germline assignment: CDR1 LGHNA and CDR2 YSLEER. The CDR3 spells CASSPRTYRAENTEAFF. The DNA for the CDR3 is TGCGCCAGCAGCCCTAGAACTTACAGGGCTGAGAACACTGAAGCTTTCTTT.

The chain uses TRBV27 and TRBJ2-6; D unresolved. The CDR3 spans 15 residues. The V and J ends lost 5 bases and 0 bases respectively, with 8 bases between them. CDR1 MNHEY and CDR2 SMNVEV come from the germline V gene (reference sequence). Here the CDR3 reads CASSLLSSGANVLTF. CDR3 coding DNA: TGTGCCAGCAGTCTTCTAAGCTCTGGGGCCAACGTCCTGACTTTC.

The chain couples TRBV28 to TRBJ2-7; D gene unclear. The CDR3 spans 14 residues. In germline, CDR1 is MDHEN, CDR2 SYDVKM. With 4 bases removed from V and 2 bases from J, the gap between germline ends came to 12 bases. The CDR3 spells CASSSNYSPYEQYF. The CDR3 DNA sequence: TGTGCCAGCAGTTCGAACTATTCTCCCTACGAGCAGTACTTC.

The V call is TRBV18, the J call TRBJ2-1; unclear D gene. There are 12 residues in the CDR3. CDR1 is KGHSH, CDR2 LQKENI, per germline. The germline V and J ends were trimmed by 0 bases and 6 bases, with 3 bases remaining between them. The CDR3 is CASSPPINEQFF. CDR3 nucleotides: TGTGCCAGCTCACCACCCATCAATGAGCAGTTCTTC.

This clone came up a few times. The chain links TRBV11-1 to TRBJ2-7; TRBD2 agrees at 8 bases. Germline trimming cut 4 bases from V and 6 bases from J; bases unmatched to any gene: 8. There are 14 residues in the CDR3. Germline V gene lookup returns CDR1 SGHAT and CDR2 FQDESV (reference sequence). The CDR3 nucleotides read TGTGCCAGCAGCTCCGGGGGGGGGCGGCGCGAGCAGTACTTC. Translated: CASSSGGGRREQYF.

This clone turned up a few times. The chain uses TRBV4-2 and TRBJ1-1; no clear D. This CDR3 comprises 13 residues. Germline CDR1 is LGHNA and CDR2 is YNFKEQ. The V end lost 0 bases, the J end lost 5 bases, and 7 bases lay between the germline ends. DNA of the CDR3: TGTGCCAGCAGCCAAGACGGAGGGACTGAAGCTTTCTTT. Translating gives CASSQDGGTEAFF.

The chain couples TRBV10-3 to TRBJ1-3; possibly TRBD1 for D (5 bases). The CDR3 length is 15 residues. Per the germline V gene, CDR1 is ENHRY and CDR2 is SYGVKD. V shed 4 bases and J shed 5 bases, with 15 bases lying between them. For the CDR3, the DNA is TGTGCCATCAGTGCAGGGTCAGGTCAACGAAACACCATATATTTT. It is translated as CAISAGSGQRNTIYF.